Listed below are T cell receptor beta chains from one sample, sequenced in a study of blood T cell repertoires in COVID-19. Clones were sequenced by immunoSEQ multiplex PCR, and TCRdb holds only the in-frame ones, with some missing. This sample yields roughly 260,000 clones, of which 91% are seen a single time; 1% to 1.5% belongs to the top ten. Sequenced: PBMCs or T cells enriched from blood (not recorded which). The receptors were sampled from a human donor in a cohort exposed to, infected with or recovered from COVID-19 (not recorded which). The donor label of this sample is uncertain. The CDR3 runs from the conserved cysteine through the conserved F or W.

V	CDR3
TRBV7-2	CASSSEGASRLDEQFF
TRBV6-5	CASSRTGAGNSPLHF
TRBV5-4	CASSLGGGEQYF
TRBV24-1	CATSDGGGPGGANVLTF
TRBV29-1	CSVEDRRRGDYGYTF
TRBV5-1	CASSGQSGQGYEQYF
TRBV6-5	CASSYSAGSGYTF
TRBV5-4	CASSLGLAGSTGELFF
TRBV10-3	CAISPGGNSPLHF
TRBV2	CASSLTEAYGYTF
TRBV7-2	CASSLLRDRAVGYTF
TRBV9	CASSARGGDQPQHF
TRBV25-1	CASSDLRDTYEQYF
TRBV28	CATRTPRATNEKLFF
TRBV4-3	CASSQDRTSGGAADTQYF
TRBV29-1	CSVDGGARGYGYTF
TRBV7-2	CASSYTGTGGHEQFF
TRBV5-4	CASSTGLGSTDTQYF
TRBV7-6	CASSLVSPSTGELFF
TRBV10-3	CAISADRGRTDTQYF
TRBV30	CACQGASENTIYF
TRBV21-1	CASRFLPGPPLNTEAFF
TRBV6-5	CASSRLAGGSNEQFF
TRBV6-2/TRBV6-3	CASSSTGAGGNEQFF
TRBV12-3/TRBV12-4	CASSRPGDSPLHF
TRBV4-3	CASSPRPYRTGYTEAFF
TRBV5-6	CASKVAGGTGGNTIYF
TRBV25-1	CASSSPPTTYEQYF
TRBV6-5	CASSADRGRNEKLFF
TRBV6-2/TRBV6-3	CASSHRQGYMNTEAFF
TRBV6-5	CASRPAAQGNQPQHF
TRBV4-3	CASSQRGTSGGAGDTQYF
TRBV11-2	CTSSLVGRAAGELFF
TRBV10-1	CASASSYGYTF
TRBV10-3	CAISDHDLQAPTNEKLFF
TRBV7-9	CASSLDPGYYGYTF
TRBV29-1	CSVVGDLNTEAFF
TRBV19	CASWPGRTGNYGYTF
TRBV5-1	CATAGQGVPKEQFF
TRBV5-5	CASSLGVPSSYEQYF
TRBV20-1	CSASRVTSMSETQYF
TRBV15	CATSRDRGSGANVLTF
TRBV9	CASSVVGGNYGYTF
TRBV19	CASRQGASNQPQHF
TRBV19	CASSSTDRGPSRSPLHF
TRBV6-5	CATLYNYGYTF
TRBV20-1	CSASLPQGMNQPQHF